The clone carrying this TCR beta chain was detected once. The record originates from a study of cytomegalovirus exposure and HLA in healthy donors. Use of 60 Vbeta and 13 Jbeta primers characterized the PCR. Repertoires were generated with immunoSEQ multiplex PCR, while TCRdb's copy carries only in-frame clones and drops some. Among about 98,000 clones listed, under 85% were seen once. The CDR3 loop spans 13 amino acids. From germline, CDR1 is MNHEY and CDR2 SVGAGI. After removal of 5 bases from V and 5 bases from J, the junction contained 3 bases not matched to a gene. This sequence was found in a female donor in good health and CMV-seropositive. The sample comprised PBMCs. J is TRBJ2-7 and V is TRBV6-5; 10 bases are a match to TRBD2. The CDR3 protein is CASSPSGSDEQYF. For the CDR3, the DNA is TGTGCCAGCAGTCCTAGCGGGAGTGACGAGCAGTACTTC.